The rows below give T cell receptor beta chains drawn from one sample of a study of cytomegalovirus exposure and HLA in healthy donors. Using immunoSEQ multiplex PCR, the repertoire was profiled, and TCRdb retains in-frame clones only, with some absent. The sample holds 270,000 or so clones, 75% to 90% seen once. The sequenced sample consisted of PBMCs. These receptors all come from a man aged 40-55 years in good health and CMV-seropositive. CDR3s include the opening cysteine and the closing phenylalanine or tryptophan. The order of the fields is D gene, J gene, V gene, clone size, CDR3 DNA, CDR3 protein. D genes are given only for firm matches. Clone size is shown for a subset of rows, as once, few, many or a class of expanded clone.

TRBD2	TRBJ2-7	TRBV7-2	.	TGTGCCAGCAGCCTCACGGGCGGGAGCGCCCACGAGCAGTACTTC	CASSLTGGSAHEQYF
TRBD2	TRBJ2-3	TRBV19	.	TGTGCCAGTAGTATTTCCTCCGGGACTAGCGGGGGCACAGATACGCAGTATTTT	CASSISSGTSGGTDTQYF
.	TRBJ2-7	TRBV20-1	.	TGCAGTGCTCTTACCTACGAGCAGTACTTC	CSALTYEQYF
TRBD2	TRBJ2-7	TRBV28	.	TGTGCCAGCAGTTCCCCGGGGGGTGCGGCCTACGAGCAGTACTTC	CASSSPGGAAYEQYF
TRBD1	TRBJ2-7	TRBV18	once	TGTGCCAGCTCACCACTCCAGGGGGCCAGCGAGCAGTACTTC	CASSPLQGASEQYF
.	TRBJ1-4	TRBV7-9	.	TGTTCCAGCAGCTTAAGCGGGATGGGGGGCCCTAATGAAAAACTGTTTTTT	CSSSLSGMGGPNEKLFF
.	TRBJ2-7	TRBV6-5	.	TGTGCCAGCAGTTACGGCGGTTCTAGCTCCTACGAGCAGTACTTC	CASSYGGSSSYEQYF
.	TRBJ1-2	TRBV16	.	TGTGCCAGCAGCCAATCGAGAAACAGGGACGGCTACACCTTC	CASSQSRNRDGYTF
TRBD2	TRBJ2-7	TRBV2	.	TGTGCCAGCAGAGCCGGACTAGCGGGTTGGGAGCAGTACTTC	CASRAGLAGWEQYF
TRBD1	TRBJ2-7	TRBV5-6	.	TGTGCCAGCAGCCAAGGGACAGGGGGCGCGTCCTACGAGCAGTACTTC	CASSQGTGGASYEQYF
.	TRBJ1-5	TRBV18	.	TGTGCCAGCTCAGAGATTCGTAGCAATCAGCCCCAGCATTTT	CASSEIRSNQPQHF
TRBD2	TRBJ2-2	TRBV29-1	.	TGCAGCGCTTCCCAAGCGGGAGGGCCCTTCGGGGAGCTGTTTTTT	CSASQAGGPFGELFF
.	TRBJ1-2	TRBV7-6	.	TGTGCCAGCAGCGCGTCTACCTCACTGATGCTGGAGAGCTACACCTTC	CASSASTSLMLESYTF
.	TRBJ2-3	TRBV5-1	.	TGCGCCAGCAGCTTGGGAGGGCGGTACACAGATACGCAGTATTTT	CASSLGGRYTDTQYF
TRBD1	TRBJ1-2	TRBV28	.	TGTGCCAGCACCGCGGCGGGGACAGGGGGCTATGGCTACACCTTC	CASTAAGTGGYGYTF
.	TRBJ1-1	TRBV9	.	TGTGCCAGCAGCGTGGAGGGTTTGGAGAACACTGAAGCTTTCTTT	CASSVEGLENTEAFF
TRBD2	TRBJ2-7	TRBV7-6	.	TGTGCCAGCAGCTTAGACGCGGGAGGGCCAGGGTCCTACGAGCAGTACTTC	CASSLDAGGPGSYEQYF
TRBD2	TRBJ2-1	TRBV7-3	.	TGTGCCAGCAGCTTCCGTAACGGCTTTAGCGGGAGGGGCAATGAGCAGTTCTTC	CASSFRNGFSGRGNEQFF
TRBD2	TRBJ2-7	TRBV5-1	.	TGCGCCAGCAGGGGGGAGGGTTGGAACGAGCAGTACTTC	CASRGEGWNEQYF
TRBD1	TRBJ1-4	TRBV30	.	TGTGCCTGTGGGACAGGGGGTAATGAAAAACTGTTTTTT	CACGTGGNEKLFF
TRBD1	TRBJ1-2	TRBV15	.	TGTGCCACCAGCAGAGGAGGGACAGACTATGGCTACACCTTC	CATSRGGTDYGYTF
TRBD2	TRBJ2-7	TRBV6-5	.	TGTGCCAGCAGCTCTAGCGGGGGAGTCTACGAGCAGTACTTC	CASSSSGGVYEQYF
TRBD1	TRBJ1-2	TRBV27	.	TGTGCCAGCAGTTGGGGACAGGGACATGGCTACACCTTC	CASSWGQGHGYTF
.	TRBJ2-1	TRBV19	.	TGTGCCAGTAGTATACTTTCCAGCAATGAGCAGTTCTTC	CASSILSSNEQFF
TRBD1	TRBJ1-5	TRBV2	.	TGTGCCAGCAGGGGTCAGGGGGCTATCAATCAGCCCCAGCATTTT	CASRGQGAINQPQHF
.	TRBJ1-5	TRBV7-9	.	TGTGCCAGCAGCCCGCAGACAGGTTCCCTAAATCAGCCCCAGCATTTT	CASSPQTGSLNQPQHF
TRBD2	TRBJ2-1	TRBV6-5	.	TGTGCCAGCAGTTCGCCGCTAGCGGGAATTCTCAATGAGCAGTTCTTC	CASSSPLAGILNEQFF
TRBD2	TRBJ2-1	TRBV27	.	TGTGCCAGCAGTTCCGTATCAGGACTAGCGGGAGATAATGAGCAGTTCTTC	CASSSVSGLAGDNEQFF
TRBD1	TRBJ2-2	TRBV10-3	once	TGTGCCATCAGTGAGCCATACAGGGGGCCTGGCACCGGGGAGCTGTTTTTT	CAISEPYRGPGTGELFF
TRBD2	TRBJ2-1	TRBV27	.	TGTGCCAGCAGTTTGTGGGGGTTGGGACTAGCGGGAGGAGGGACCTACAATGAGCAGTTCTTC	CASSLWGLGLAGGGTYNEQFF
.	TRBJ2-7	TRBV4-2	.	TGTGCCAGCAGCCAAGAACTAGCTCCCTACGAGCAGTACTTC	CASSQELAPYEQYF
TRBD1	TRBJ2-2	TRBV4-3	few	TGCGCCAGCAGCCCAGGGACAGGGGTTTCCACCGGGGAGCTGTTTTTT	CASSPGTGVSTGELFF
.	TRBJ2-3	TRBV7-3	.	TGTGCCAGCAGCTTAAGTGCCAGTAGCACAGATACGCAGTATTTT	CASSLSASSTDTQYF
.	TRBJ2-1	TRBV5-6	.	TGTGCCAGCAGCTTTGGATGGGGCAGGGGTAATGAGCAGTTCTTC	CASSFGWGRGNEQFF
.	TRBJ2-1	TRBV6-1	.	TGTGCCAGCAGGGACTTCTCCTACAATGAGCAGTTCTTC	CASRDFSYNEQFF
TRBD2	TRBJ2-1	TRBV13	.	TGTGCCAGCAGCTCTCGACTAGCGGGTTTCAATGAGCAGTTCTTC	CASSSRLAGFNEQFF
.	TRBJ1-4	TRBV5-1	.	TGCGCCAGCAGCTTGACGGGGACTAATGAAAAACTGTTTTTT	CASSLTGTNEKLFF
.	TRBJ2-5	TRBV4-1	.	TGCGCCAGCAGCCTCGAGAGTGGGAGTGAGACCCAGTACTTC	CASSLESGSETQYF
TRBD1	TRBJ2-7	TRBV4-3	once	TGCGCCAGCAGCCAAGATCTGCCGACAGGGGGCGCCTACGAGCAGTACTTC	CASSQDLPTGGAYEQYF
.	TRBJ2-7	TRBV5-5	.	TGTGCCAGCAGTTCGTCCGGAGGTTGGCTCCTTTACTCCGAGCAGTACTTC	CASSSSGGWLLYSEQYF
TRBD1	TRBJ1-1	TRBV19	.	TGTGCCAGTAGTATACCGCAGGGGGCACCTGAAGCTTTCTTT	CASSIPQGAPEAFF
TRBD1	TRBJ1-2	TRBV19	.	TGTGCCAGTACTGGGACAGGAAGGGATGGCTACACCTTC	CASTGTGRDGYTF
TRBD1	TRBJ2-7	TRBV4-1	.	TGCGCCAGCAGCCAACAGGGACAGGGGCTTGGTCCCTACGAGCAGTACTTC	CASSQQGQGLGPYEQYF
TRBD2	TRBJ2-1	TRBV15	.	TGTGCCACCAGCAGAGATCTTAGCGGGGGATACAATGAGCAGTTCTTC	CATSRDLSGGYNEQFF
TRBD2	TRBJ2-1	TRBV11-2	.	TGTGCCAGCAGCTTAGTAACTGCGGGAGACCCAAATGAGCAGTTCTTC	CASSLVTAGDPNEQFF
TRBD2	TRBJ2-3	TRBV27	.	TGTGCCAGCAGTTTATTTGCGTACGGGGGAGGGCCATTAGATACGCAGTATTTT	CASSLFAYGGGPLDTQYF
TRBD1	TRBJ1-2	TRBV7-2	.	TGTGCCAGCACCCTCCGTGGAGGCGGGACAGGGTCTGGCTACACCTTC	CASTLRGGGTGSGYTF
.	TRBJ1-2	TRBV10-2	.	TGCGCCAGCAATGAGGGGGGGGCGCGTGGCTATGGCTACACCTTC	CASNEGGARGYGYTF
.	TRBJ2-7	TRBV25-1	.	TGTGCCAGCAGAAGCAGGGTTTCCTACGAGCAGTACTTC	CASRSRVSYEQYF
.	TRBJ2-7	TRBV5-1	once	TGCGCCAGCAGCTTGGGACAGGGGAGGGTCGACGAGCAGTACTTC	CASSLGQGRVDEQYF
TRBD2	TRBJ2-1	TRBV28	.	TGTGCCAGCAGTCCCTCCGGGACTAGCAAGAATGAGCAGTTCTTC	CASSPSGTSKNEQFF
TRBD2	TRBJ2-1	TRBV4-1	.	TGCGCCAGCAGCTCCCGGGGTAGCGGGAGTGTGTATGAGCAGTTCTTC	CASSSRGSGSVYEQFF
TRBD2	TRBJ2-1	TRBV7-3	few	TGTGCCAGCAGCTTACAGGCTAGCGGGAGGGGGGGCGATGAGCAGTTCTTC	CASSLQASGRGGDEQFF
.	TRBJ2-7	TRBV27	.	TGTGCCAGCAGTTCCCGCGGGCCCTACGAGCAGTACTTC	CASSSRGPYEQYF
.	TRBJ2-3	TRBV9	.	TGTGCCAGCAGCGAATATGGGGGGAGTGAGGATACGCAGTATTTT	CASSEYGGSEDTQYF
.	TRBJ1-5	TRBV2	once	TGTGCCAGCAGTGAGTCATGGGTAGGGGATCAGCCCCAGCATTTT	CASSESWVGDQPQHF
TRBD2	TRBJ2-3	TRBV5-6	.	TGTGCCAGCAGCCCCGGAGCGGGGGTGCGGTATTTT	CASSPGAGVRYF
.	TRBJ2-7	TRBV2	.	TGTGCCAGCAGTGTCGTATTTGAGGGCGAGCAGTACTTC	CASSVVFEGEQYF
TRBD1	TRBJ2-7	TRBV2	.	TGTGCCAGCTACCGGGACAGCCCCTACGAGCAGTACTTC	CASYRDSPYEQYF